This T cell receptor (beta chain) came from a study of technical replicates of blood from several donors. Measured with immunoSEQ multiplex PCR; TCRdb has only the in-frame clones, and not every one. The sample comprises roughly 50,000 clones, 90% to 95% of which are singletons, and about 3% rests with the top ten. The CDR3 is 14 residues long. Trimming at V came to 4 bases and at J to 6 bases, leaving 5 bases not matched to a gene. Germline assignment: CDR1 LGHNT and CDR2 FRNRAP. This chain joins TRBV12-5 and TRBJ2-3, with 9 bases fitting TRBD2. This receptor was identified in a human donor in good health. Some clones in this sample may be carry-over from other donors' samples. Sequencing was performed on PBMCs. The CDR3 region is CASGSGGGADTQYF. In nucleotides, the CDR3 is TGTGCTAGTGGTTCCGGCGGGGGGGCTGATACGCAGTATTTT.